These 19 T cell receptor beta chains were sequenced from one sample in a study of T cell responses to AZD1222 COVID-19 vaccine. Only in-frame clones appear in the TCRdb table, and some are missing; sequencing was by immunoSEQ multiplex PCR. The data contain 95,000 to 150,000 clones, 85% to 95% of them seen just once; the ten biggest clones take up around 1.7%. The starting material was peripheral blood, obtained on day 0 of AZD1222 vaccination. The source is an adult in good health.

The chain carries TRBV7-9 and TRBJ1-2; D is uncertain. The CDR3 length is 13 residues. Trimming left V 5 bases short and J 2 bases short, with 9 bases between. Germline V gene lookup returns CDR1 SEHNR and CDR2 FQNEAQ (reference sequence). The DNA of the CDR3 is TGTGCCAGCAGCCCCGGGAGGAACTATGGCTACACCTTC. Its translation is CASSPGRNYGYTF. Full variable domain (remainder filled in from reference TRBV7-9 and TRBJ1-2): DTGVSQNPRHKITKRGQNVTFRCDPISEHNRLYWYRQTLGQGPEFLTYFQNEAQLEKSRLLSDRFSAERPKGSFSTLEIQRTEQGDSAMYLCASSPGRNYGYTFGSGTRLTVV.

The chain uses TRBV19 and TRBJ1-5; 7 bases fit TRBD1. CDR1 is LNHDA and CDR2 is SQIVND in the germline V gene (reference sequence). CDR3 length: 12 residues. Trimming removed 5 bases from V and 9 bases from J; junction bases left unmatched: 4. The DNA for the CDR3 is TGTGCCAGTAGTTCCAGGGGGACGCCCCAGCATTTT. It translates to CASSSRGTPQHF.

The rearrangement links TRBV19 to TRBJ1-6, with 8 bases aligning to TRBD1. The V segment lost 6 bases and the J segment 6 bases; nucleotides outside the gene matches: 10. This CDR3 is built from 16 residues. CDR1 and CDR2 from the germline V gene are LNHDA and SQIVND (reference sequence). CDR3 amino acids: CASSRYRTGSNSPLHF. The CDR3 DNA is TGTGCCAGTAGCCGTTATCGGACAGGGAGTAATTCACCCCTCCACTTT.

The chain couples TRBV29-1 to TRBJ1-1; D gene unclear. Germline V gene sequence: CDR1 SQVTM, CDR2 ANQGSEA. The V and J ends lost 5 bases and 0 bases respectively, with 10 bases between them. This CDR3 contains 13 residues. This CDR3 is CSVISIMNTEAFF. The CDR3 DNA sequence: TGCAGCGTTATTTCCATTATGAACACTGAAGCTTTCTTT.

The CDR3 sequence: CAWSVGGDYGYTF. Here the CDR3 DNA reads TGTGCCTGGTCCGTGGGGGGTGACTATGGCTACACCTTC. The chain combines TRBV30 with TRBJ1-2; perhaps TRBD1 as D (5 bases). The germline gives CDR1 GTSNPN, CDR2 SVGIG (reference sequence). The CDR3 extends over 13 amino acids. Trimming pared 5 bases from V and 3 bases from J, leaving 13 bases between.

This clone was observed a single time. J is TRBJ1-4 and V is TRBV20-1, with 8 nucleotides matching TRBD1. This CDR3 is built from 19 residues. The trim removed 3 bases at V and 0 bases at J, leaving 15 bases unmatched. Germline values: CDR1 DFQATT, CDR2 SNEGSKA (reference sequence). Here the CDR3 reads CSASLIGQGILATNEKLFF. CDR3 nucleotides: TGCAGTGCTAGTTTAATCGGACAGGGAATACTTGCAACTAATGAAAAACTGTTTTTT.

The chain combines TRBV12-3 or TRBV12-4 with TRBJ1-4, with D unclear. V lost 5 bases and J lost 7, with 8 bases in between. The CDR3 has 12 amino acids. The chain's CDR3 is CASSQTREKLFF. The CDR3 DNA sequence: TGTGCCAGCAGTCAGACACGTGAAAAACTGTTTTTT.

This clone was detected only once. The chain employs TRBV19 and TRBJ1-1; TRBD1 might be the D (5 bases). The CDR3 consists of 15 residues. V was pared by 7 bases and J by 0 bases, with 15 bases between. Germline V gives CDR1 LNHDA, CDR2 SQIVND (reference sequence). In nucleotides, the CDR3 is TGTGCCAGTATAAAGTCTGGGGGGATGAACACTGAAGCTTTCTTT. This translates into CASIKSGGMNTEAFF. Full variable domain (remainder filled in from reference TRBV19 and TRBJ1-1): DGGITQSPKYLFRKEGQNVTLSCEQNLNHDAMYWYRQDPGQGLRLIYYSQIVNDFQKGDIAEGYSVSREKKESFPLTVTSAQKNPTAFYLCASIKSGGMNTEAFFGQGTRLTVV.

Remarks on this clone: Within the sample, other DNA sequences also encode this same CDR3. The chain links TRBV18 to TRBJ1-5; D is unresolved. The germline V and J ends were trimmed by 0 bases and 4 bases, with 4 bases remaining between them. CDR1 and CDR2 from the germline V gene are KGHSH and LQKENI. This CDR3 comprises 13 residues. The CDR3 region is CASSPPGNQPQHF. CDR3 DNA sequence: TGTGCCAGCTCACCACCCGGGAATCAGCCCCAGCATTTT.

The V call is TRBV6-2 or TRBV6-3, the J call TRBJ2-2, with no clear D. Germline CDR1 MNHEY, CDR2 SVGEGT. The CDR3 sequence is 15 residues long. V was shortened by 0 bases and J by 2 bases, with 7 bases between the two germline ends. CDR3: CASSYSIGNTGELFF. The CDR3 DNA is TGTGCCAGCAGTTACTCGATTGGCAACACCGGGGAGCTGTTTTTT.

J is TRBJ1-1 and V is TRBV2; 8 bases are a match to TRBD1. Germline CDR1 is SNHLY and CDR2 is FYNNEI. The CDR3 consists of 14 residues. V was pared by 6 bases and J by 6 bases, with 9 bases of the junction left unmatched. CDR3 sequence (DNA): TGTGCCAGCAGCGACCAGGGGGCTCAGGCTGAAGCTTTCTTT. It is translated as CASSDQGAQAEAFF.

This chain uses TRBV7-8 with TRBJ2-4; TRBD2 might be the D (5 bases). Germline assignment: CDR1 SGHVS and CDR2 FQNEAQ. Trimming took off 1 base at V and 9 bases at J, with 19 bases between the two ends. There are 16 residues in the CDR3. For the CDR3, the DNA is TGTGCCAGCAGCTTAGGGACTCGGGGAACCTACGGCATTCAGTACTTC. Translating it yields CASSLGTRGTYGIQYF.

The genes are TRBV7-9 and TRBJ1-4; D uncertain. The CDR3 totals 12 residues. Germline loops: CDR1 SEHNR, CDR2 FQNEAQ (reference sequence). V was cut by 3 bases and J by 10 bases, with 9 bases left in between. The CDR3 DNA follows: TGTGCCAGCAGCTTTGACGGAGGAAAACTGTTTTTT. Its protein is CASSFDGGKLFF.

The CDR3, as DNA: TGTGCCAGCAGCTTGGCAATTACAGGGGTAAATCAGCCCCAGCATTTT. Translated, it gives CASSLAITGVNQPQHF. This sequence joins TRBV5-5 and TRBJ1-5; the match to TRBD1 covers 7 bases. Germline CDR1 reads SGHKS; CDR2 reads YYEKEE (reference sequence). The CDR3 contains 16 residues. The V segment lost 0 bases and the J segment 4 bases; nucleotides outside the gene matches: 7. Together with reference TRBV5-5 and TRBJ1-5, the CDR3 gives the full variable domain: DAGVTQSPTHLIKTRGQQVTLRCSPISGHKSVSWYQQVLGQGPQFIFQYYEKEERGRGNFPDRFSARQFPNYSSELNVNALLLGDSALYLCASSLAITGVNQPQHFGDGTRLSIL.

The chain couples TRBV24-1 to TRBJ2-2; no firm D call. Between the trimmed V and J ends, which lost 10 bases and 7 bases, there was a span of 9 bases. Germline V gene sequence: CDR1 KGHDR, CDR2 SFDVKD. The CDR3 has 11 residues. The CDR3 spells CATGFGGELFF. The CDR3 nucleotides are TGTGCCACGGGGTTCGGCGGGGAGCTGTTTTTT.

The chain links TRBV18 to TRBJ2-6; no clear D gene. V was trimmed by 2 bases and J by 0 bases, leaving 5 bases between them. Germline loops: CDR1 KGHSH, CDR2 LQKENI. The CDR3 sequence is 15 residues long. This CDR3 reads CASSPSPSGANVLTF. CDR3 bases: TGTGCCAGCTCACCAAGCCCCTCTGGGGCCAACGTCCTGACTTTC.

This clone was detected only once. V gene TRBV7-9 combines with J gene TRBJ2-5, with no clear D. V dropped 1 base and J dropped 5 bases, with 14 bases sitting between them. The CDR3 extends over 15 amino acids. Germline V gene lookup returns CDR1 SEHNR and CDR2 FQNEAQ (reference sequence). CDR3 amino acids: CASSLGGVPGETQYF. DNA for the CDR3: TGTGCCAGCAGCTTAGGAGGAGTGCCCGGGGAGACCCAGTACTTC.

V is TRBV5-1 and J is TRBJ1-3; 10 positions match TRBD1. CDR1 and CDR2 (germline): SGHRS, YFSETQ. V lost 4 bases, J lost 3 bases, and 10 bases stayed unmatched. The CDR3 has 17 residues. This chain's CDR3 is CASSGPGTGDGGNTIYF. CDR3 nucleotide sequence: TGCGCCAGCAGCGGTCCCGGGACAGGGGACGGTGGAAACACCATATATTTT.

The chain has TRBV6-2 or TRBV6-3 and TRBJ2-7; TRBD1 might be the D (5 bases). Trimming removed 5 bases at V and 0 bases at J, with 17 bases between. Germline V gene lookup returns CDR1 MNHEY and CDR2 SVGEGT. The CDR3 has 16 residues. CDR3 loop: CASSLEHRTSSYEQYV. The CDR3 coding sequence is TGTGCCAGCAGTCTTGAGCACAGGACCAGCTCCTACGAGCAGTACGTC.